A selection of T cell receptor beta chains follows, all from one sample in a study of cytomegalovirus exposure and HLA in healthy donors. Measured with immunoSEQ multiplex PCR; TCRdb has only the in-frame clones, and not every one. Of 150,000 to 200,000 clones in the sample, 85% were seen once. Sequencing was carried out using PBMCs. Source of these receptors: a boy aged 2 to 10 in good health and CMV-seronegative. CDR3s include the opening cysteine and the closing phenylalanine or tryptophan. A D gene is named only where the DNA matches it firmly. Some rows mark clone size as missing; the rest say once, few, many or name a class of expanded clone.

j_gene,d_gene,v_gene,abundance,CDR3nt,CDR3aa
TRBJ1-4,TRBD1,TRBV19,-,TGTGCCAGTAGTACCCCCCGGACAGGGAATTTAGAAAAACTGTTTTTT,CASSTPRTGNLEKLFF
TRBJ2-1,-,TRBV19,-,TGTGCCAGTAGTATGTCCGGTAATGAGCAGTTCTTC,CASSMSGNEQFF
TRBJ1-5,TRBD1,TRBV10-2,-,TGCGCCAGCAGTGAGACCGGGACAGGGGCCCAGCCCCAGCATTTT,CASSETGTGAQPQHF
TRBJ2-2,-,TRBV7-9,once,TGTGCCAGCAGCTTTGACATCTCCGGGGAGCTGTTTTTT,CASSFDISGELFF
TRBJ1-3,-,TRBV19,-,TGTGCCAGTAGTATGAGGTACTACTCTGGAAACACCATATATTTT,CASSMRYYSGNTIYF
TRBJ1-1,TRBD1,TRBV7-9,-,TGTGCCAGCAGCCCCCTCGAGGGGGCTTCCACTGAAGCTTTCTTT,CASSPLEGASTEAFF
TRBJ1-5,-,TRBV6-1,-,TGTGCCAGCAGTGACCCAGGAGGAATCTTTAGCAATCAGCCCCAGCATTTT,CASSDPGGIFSNQPQHF
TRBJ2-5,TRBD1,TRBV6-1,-,TGTGCCAGCAGTGCGACAGGGAAAGAGACCCAGTACTTC,CASSATGKETQYF
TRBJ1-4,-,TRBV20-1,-,TGCAGTGCTAGAGGGCTAAAACTGTTTTTT,CSARGLKLFF
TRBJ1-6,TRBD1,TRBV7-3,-,TGTGCCAGCAGCCCACAGGGGGGTAATTCACCCCTCCACTTT,CASSPQGGNSPLHF
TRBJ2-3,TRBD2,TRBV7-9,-,TGTGCCAGCAGCTCCTCGACTAGCGGAGTCACAGATACGCAGTATTTT,CASSSSTSGVTDTQYF
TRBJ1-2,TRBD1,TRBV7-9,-,TGTGCCAGCAGCTTAGCGGGACAGGAGTTCGGCTACACCTTC,CASSLAGQEFGYTF
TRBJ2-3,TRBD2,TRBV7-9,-,TGTGCCAGCAGCTTAGTACTAGCGGGAGGGGTTCGGAAAGATACGCAGTATTTT,CASSLVLAGGVRKDTQYF
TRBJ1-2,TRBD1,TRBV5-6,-,TGTGCCAGCAGCCAAGTTCCCGGGACAGGAGGTAGCTGGGGCTACACCTTC,CASSQVPGTGGSWGYTF
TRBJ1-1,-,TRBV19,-,TGTGCCAGCCGGCTACAGGTGACGAACACTGAAGCTTTCTTT,CASRLQVTNTEAFF
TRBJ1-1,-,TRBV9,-,TGTGCCAGCTCCGGGGGGTCGAACAACGAGAACACTGAAGCTTTCTTT,CASSGGSNNENTEAFF
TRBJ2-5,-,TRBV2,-,TGTGCCAGCAGTGAAGCGCTTTTGGCGACCCAGTACTTC,CASSEALLATQYF
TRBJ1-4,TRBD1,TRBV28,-,TGTGCCAGCAGTTTCCCGAAGTTGGCTGCGGGACAGAATAATGAAAAACTGTTTTTT,CASSFPKLAAGQNNEKLFF
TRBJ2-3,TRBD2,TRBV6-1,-,TGTGCCAGCAGTGTAAATCTAGCGGGAGGGCCCAGAGATACGCAGTATTTT,CASSVNLAGGPRDTQYF
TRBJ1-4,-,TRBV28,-,TGTGCCAGTCTCCCTCGGGGGTTTGGTGAAAAACTGTTTTTT,CASLPRGFGEKLFF
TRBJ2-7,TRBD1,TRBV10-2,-,TGCGCCAGCCTCCCGGACAGGGGTCTGGGTGAGCAGTACTTC,CASLPDRGLGEQYF
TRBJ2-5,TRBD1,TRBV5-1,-,TGCGCCAGCGCCGGGACAGGGGAAGAGACCCAGTACTTC,CASAGTGEETQYF